One and the same sample provided the 11 T cell receptor beta chains below, sequenced in a study of blood T cell repertoires in COVID-19. Only in-frame clones appear in the TCRdb table, and some are missing; sequencing was by immunoSEQ multiplex PCR. The sample lists around 250,000 clones, 86% occurring once. The specimen sequenced was peripheral blood. The receptors here all came from an older man with acute or convalescent COVID-19.

V gene TRBV12-3 or TRBV12-4 combines with J gene TRBJ1-2; D gene uncertain. V was cut by 6 bases and J by 4 bases, with 9 bases left in between. This CDR3 has 12 residues. In nucleotides, the CDR3 is TGTGCCAGCAGCCCGAACAGCTATGGCTACACCTTC. Residues: CASSPNSYGYTF.

This clone has only a few counts. The chain links TRBV6-5 to TRBJ1-1, with 11 bases identical to TRBD1. Germline CDR1 reads MNHEY; CDR2 reads SVGAGI. V gave up 6 bases and J gave up 1 base; unmatched junction bases: 4. The CDR3 loop spans 15 amino acids. The CDR3, as DNA: TGTGCCAGCAGGGACGGGACAGGGGGGAACACTGAAGCTTTCTTT. Encoded protein: CASRDGTGGNTEAFF.

The chain combines TRBV7-3 with TRBJ2-5, with D unresolved. Looked up from germline, CDR1 is SGHTA and CDR2 is FQGTGA. The CDR3 totals 13 residues. Between the trimmed V and J ends, which lost 5 bases and 4 bases, there was a span of 11 bases. The DNA of the CDR3 is TGTGCCAGCAGCCCAGCTCCTAGAGAGACCCAGTACTTC. Its translation: CASSPAPRETQYF.

A few counts support this clone. The chain joins TRBV18 to TRBJ1-1; perhaps TRBD1 as D (6 bases). V gave up 3 bases and J gave up 6 bases, with 17 bases separating them. Per the germline V gene, CDR1 is KGHSH and CDR2 is LQKENI. The CDR3 is made up of 15 amino acids. The CDR3 DNA sequence: TGTGCCAGCTCACCGGCCATACAGGGAGGGGCTGAAGCTTTCTTT. Protein product: CASSPAIQGGAEAFF. The entire variable domain, with the rest obtained from reference TRBV18 and TRBJ1-1, is as follows: NAGVMQNPRHLVRRRGQEARLRCSPMKGHSHVYWYRQLPEEGLKFMVYLQKENIIDESGMPKERFSAEFPKEGPSILRIQQVVRGDSAAYFCASSPAIQGGAEAFFGQGTRLTVV.

This chain connects TRBV28 to TRBJ2-7, with TRBD1 matching 9 bases. The ends lost 3 bases at V and 5 bases at J; junction bases unmatched: 11. The CDR3 length is 16 residues. Looked up from germline, CDR1 is MDHEN and CDR2 is SYDVKM. The CDR3 loop is CASSLPGTGKFHEQYF. CDR3 coding DNA: TGTGCCAGCAGTTTGCCCGGGACAGGGAAGTTCCACGAGCAGTACTTC.

The chain is built from TRBV28 and TRBJ1-1, with D unresolved. The CDR3 has 12 amino acids. Trimming took 3 bases from V and 8 from J, leaving 10 bases between them. Germline CDR1 is MDHEN and CDR2 is SYDVKM. CDR3 nucleotide sequence: TGTGCCAGCAGTTTTGGGCTCCGGGAAGCTTTCTTT. It yields the protein CASSFGLREAFF.

The sample holds many counts of this clone. The CDR3 DNA reads TGTGCCAGTTCGGGGACAGGGGTCTCGTACGAGCAGTACTTC. Its protein is CASSGTGVSYEQYF. The chain carries TRBV28 and TRBJ2-7; TRBD1 agrees at 10 bases. Looked up from germline, CDR1 is MDHEN and CDR2 is SYDVKM. The J segment lost 4 bases and the V segment lost 9 bases, leaving 9 bases of the junction unmatched. The CDR3 extends over 14 amino acids. The complete variable domain, with remaining parts taken from reference TRBV28 and TRBJ2-7, reads DVKVTQSSRYLVKRTGEKVFLECVQDMDHENMFWYRQDPGLGLRLIYFSYDVKMKEKGDIPEGYSVSREKKERFSLILESASTNQTSMYLCASSGTGVSYEQYFGPGTRLTVT.

V and J are TRBV5-4 and TRBJ1-6; D uncertain. The CDR3 consists of 13 residues. Germline CDR1 is SGHNT and CDR2 is YYREEE (reference sequence). V lost 5 bases to trimming and J lost 7 bases, with 10 bases between them. As DNA, the CDR3 is TGTGCCAGCAGTATTAACGGGAATTCACCCCTCCACTTT. It yields the protein CASSINGNSPLHF. The entire variable domain, with the rest obtained from reference TRBV5-4 and TRBJ1-6, is as follows: ETGVTQSPTHLIKTRGQQVTLRCSSQSGHNTVSWYQQALGQGPQFIFQYYREEENGRGNFPPRFSGLQFPNYSSELNVNALELDDSALYLCASSINGNSPLHFGNGTRLTVT.

The V and J genes are TRBV6-1 and TRBJ1-4, with D tentatively TRBD1 (5 bases). V was cut by 0 bases and J by 3 bases, with 11 bases left in between. This CDR3 spans 16 amino acids. Looked up from germline, CDR1 is MNHNS and CDR2 is SASEGT. CDR3 DNA: TGTGCCAGCAGTGAAGCGTCGGGGGTAGCTAATGAAAAACTGTTTTTT. The encoded protein is CASSEASGVANEKLFF.

The chain links TRBV28 to TRBJ2-2; D is ambiguous. This CDR3 region has 14 residues. The ends were cut back, 5 bases at V and 1 base at J, with 8 bases in the middle. Looked up from germline, CDR1 is MDHEN and CDR2 is SYDVKM. The CDR3 nucleotides are TGTGCCAGCAGTACCAACGGGAACACCGGGGAGCTGTTTTTT. Encoded protein: CASSTNGNTGELFF.

The chain joins TRBV11-2 to TRBJ2-7; 9 nucleotides line up with TRBD1. CDR3 length: 15 amino acids. CDR1 is SGHAT, CDR2 FQNNGV, per germline. J was trimmed by 4 bases and V by 3 bases; bases with no gene match: 7. The CDR3 DNA reads TGTGCCAGCAGCTTTCCGGGACAGGGAGGTTACGAGCAGTACTTC. Its protein product is CASSFPGQGGYEQYF.